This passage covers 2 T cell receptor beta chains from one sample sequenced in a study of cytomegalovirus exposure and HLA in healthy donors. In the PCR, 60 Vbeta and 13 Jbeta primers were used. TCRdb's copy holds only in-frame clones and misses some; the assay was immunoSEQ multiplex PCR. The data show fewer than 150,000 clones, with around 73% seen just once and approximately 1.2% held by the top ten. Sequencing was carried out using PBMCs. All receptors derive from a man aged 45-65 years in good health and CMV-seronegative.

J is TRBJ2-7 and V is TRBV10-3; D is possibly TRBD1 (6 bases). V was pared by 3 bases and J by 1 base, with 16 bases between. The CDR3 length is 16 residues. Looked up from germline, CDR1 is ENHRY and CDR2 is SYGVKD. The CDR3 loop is CAISETQGRRSYEQYF. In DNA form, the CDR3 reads TGTGCCATCAGTGAAACCCAGGGGAGACGGTCCTACGAGCAGTACTTC.

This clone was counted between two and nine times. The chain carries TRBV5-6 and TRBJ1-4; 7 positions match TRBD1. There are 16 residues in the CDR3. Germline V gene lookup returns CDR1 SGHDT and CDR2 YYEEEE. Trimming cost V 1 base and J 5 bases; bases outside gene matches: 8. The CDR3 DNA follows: TGTGCCAGCAGCTTGCATTCGGGACAGCTAAATGAAAAACTGTTTTTT. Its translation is CASSLHSGQLNEKLFF.